These 11 T cell receptor beta chains share one sample of origin, sequenced in a study of neurological immune-mediated disorders. TCRdb fed the 5' RACE reads into MiXCR, producing one record per CDR3 protein. The sample shows 55,000 to 65,000 distinct CDR3 sequences, 9.7% of them seen only once. Time point noted: longitudinal time-point 2. The sample was PBMCs. These TCRs come from a man aged 25-40 years in good health.

This clonotype was found many times. CDR3 sequence (DNA): TGCAGCGGGAGGGCAGGGTGGGGAAGTGGCGGGAGGGCCTTAACAGATACGCAGTATTTT. The encoded protein is CSGRAGWGSGGRALTDTQYF. The chain carries TRBV29-1 and TRBJ2-3, with 9 bases that match TRBD2. Germline CDR1 and CDR2: SQVTM and ANQGSEA. Trimming cost V 7 bases and J 3 bases; bases outside gene matches: 26. This CDR3 contains 20 residues.

This clonotype was counted at least ten times. This sequence joins TRBV4-1 and TRBJ2-7; 7 nucleotides line up with TRBD2. CDR1 is MGHRA, CDR2 YSYEKL, per germline. V lost 0 bases to trimming and J lost 4 bases; unmatched junction nucleotides: 6. The CDR3 is 15 amino acids. This CDR3 reads CASSQEPSGGYEQYF. The CDR3 DNA is TGCGCCAGCAGCCAAGAACCTAGCGGTGGGTACGAGCAGTACTTC.

This clonotype was observed many times. The rearrangement links TRBV20-1 to TRBJ2-7; D is possibly TRBD1 (6 bases). CDR1 is DFQATT and CDR2 is SNEGSKA in the germline V gene (reference sequence). V lost 4 bases and J 2 bases, leaving 15 bases between the germline ends. The CDR3 contains 14 residues. CDR3: CSAKRGQFPYEQYF. CDR3 nucleotide sequence: TGCAGTGCTAAGAGAGGACAGTTCCCCTACGAGCAGTACTTC.

Many counts were recorded for this clonotype. The V gene is TRBV28, the J gene TRBJ1-2, with 7 bases identical to TRBD1. J gave up 1 base and V 5 bases, and 7 bases lay outside the gene matches. This CDR3 has 15 residues. In germline, CDR1 is MDHEN, CDR2 SYDVKM. CDR3 sequence reads: CASSPTGQVNYGYTF. CDR3 DNA: TGTGCCAGCAGTCCGACAGGGCAAGTTAACTATGGCTACACCTTC.

Regarding this clonotype: Possible read error: a much larger clone is one base away. The rearrangement uses TRBV5-1 and TRBJ2-2, with 7 bases fitting TRBD2. The CDR3 sequence is 15 residues long. V dropped 0 bases and J dropped 4; count of bases not matched to a gene: 3. Looked up from germline, CDR1 is SGHRS and CDR2 is YFSETQ. The CDR3 protein is CASSLGRGSTGELFF. Here the CDR3 DNA reads TGCGCCAGCAGCTTGGGGCGCGGGAGCACCGGGGAGCTGTTTTTT.

This clonotype was seen ten or more times. The V and J genes are TRBV7-9 and TRBJ2-4; TRBD2 matches 7 bases. V shed 1 base, J shed 0 bases, and the junction held 0 bases outside the gene matches. The CDR3 spans 15 residues. Germline V gives CDR1 SEHNR, CDR2 FQNEAQ (reference sequence). The CDR3 sequence is CASSLVAGAKNIQYF. The CDR3 bases are TGTGCCAGCAGCTTAGTAGCGGGAGCCAAAAACATTCAGTACTTC.

This clonotype occurred many times. The V and J genes are TRBV20-1 and TRBJ2-5; no firm D call. The germline CDR1 and CDR2 sequences are DFQATT and SNEGSKA (reference sequence). The CDR3 length is 14 residues. V was shortened by 5 bases and J by 3 bases, with 16 bases between the two germline ends. The CDR3 DNA reads as TGCAGTGCTGGAATTGGTGGTCGTGAAGAGACCCAGTACTTC. Translated, it gives CSAGIGGREETQYF.

Sample share makes this clonotype large. J is TRBJ1-1 and V is TRBV27; D unclear. This CDR3 has 13 amino acids. The V end was cut by 2 bases, the J end by 1 base, with 5 bases between. Germline assignment: CDR1 MNHEY and CDR2 SMNVEV (reference sequence). The CDR3 reads CASSLGGNTEAFF. The DNA for the CDR3 is TGTGCCAGCAGTTTAGGAGGGAACACTGAAGCTTTCTTT.

This clonotype was observed many times. This chain links TRBV7-9 with TRBJ2-3; no definite D call. The germline V and J ends were trimmed by 5 bases and 2 bases, with 14 bases remaining between them. CDR3 length equals 15 residues. Germline CDR1 and CDR2: SEHNR and FQNEAQ (reference sequence). The CDR3: CASSPRLEHTDTQYF. DNA of the CDR3: TGTGCCAGCAGCCCCCGACTTGAACACACAGATACGCAGTATTTT.

This clonotype was counted at least ten times. This chain connects TRBV7-9 to TRBJ2-5, with a tentative D call TRBD2 (6 bases). The CDR3 extends over 15 amino acids. Looked up from germline, CDR1 is SEHNR and CDR2 is FQNEAQ (reference sequence). V was shortened by 4 bases and J by 5 bases, with 17 bases between the two germline ends. The CDR3 spells CASSSGLYDRETQYF. CDR3 in DNA: TGTGCCAGCAGCTCGGGACTTTACGACCGGGAGACCCAGTACTTC.

This clonotype was seen ten or more times. The chain joins TRBV7-9 to TRBJ2-7; D not resolved. Germline V gene lookup returns CDR1 SEHNR and CDR2 FQNEAQ (reference sequence). This CDR3 is 11 amino acids long. The V end lost 2 bases, the J end lost 5 bases, and 4 bases lay between the germline ends. CDR3 residues: CASSLMNEQYF. Here the CDR3 DNA reads TGTGCCAGCAGCTTAATGAACGAGCAGTACTTC.